The clone carrying this T cell receptor (beta chain) was detected many times. Its antigen is unidentified. This record comes from a study of cytomegalovirus exposure and HLA in healthy donors. The CDR3 runs 16 residues. Germline lookup yields CDR1 LNHNV and CDR2 YYDKDF (reference sequence). V lost 2 bases to trimming and J lost 6 bases, with 19 bases between them. Amplification used 60 Vbeta primers and 13 Jbeta primers. Assay used: immunoSEQ multiplex PCR; TCRdb lists only in-frame clones, some missing. Of approximately 190,000 clones listed, about four fifths are singletons. Regarding the study as a whole: Specificity of a few CMV-associated chains for CMV antigens was verified in vitro. Reportedly, fewer N-insertions than the roughly 700-donor mean appeared in an Asian-associated ancestry cluster in a later analysis. Differences between HLA loci emerged in a later analysis of TCR association rates, with DRB1 most and HLA-C fewest. The study put about 180 TCR beta chains on its list as cytomegalovirus-associated.

The specimen sequenced was PBMCs. This TCR was sampled from a woman aged 25 to 39 in good health and CMV-seropositive. The rearrangement joins TRBV15 to TRBJ1-2, with D perhaps TRBD1 (6 bases). The CDR3 protein is CATSRQPTGTRDGYTF. The CDR3 DNA sequence: TGTGCCACCAGCAGACAACCAACCGGGACAAGGGATGGCTACACCTTC.